This TCR beta chain emerged from a study of blood T cell repertoires in COVID-19. As for the study in general: Samples taken during acute and convalescent COVID-19 were collected in the United States, Italy and Spain. T cells, B-cell-depleted T cells, or PBMCs provided the cDNA or gDNA that served as material.

J lost 9 bases, V lost 2 bases, and 4 bases had no gene match. Per the germline V gene, CDR1 is MNHEY and CDR2 is SVGAGI. The CDR3 is 13 amino acids. Original analysis: How many nucleated cells were present was estimated from reference gene primer amplification. Sequencing was performed with immunoSEQ multiplex PCR; in TCRdb, only in-frame clones are kept and a portion is missing. The V and J calls and the clone size are those of that table, but D and trimming were determined from the DNA. Of 150,000 or so clones in the sample, 70% to 85% were seen once. The chain employs TRBV6-5 and TRBJ2-1, with 7 bases identical to TRBD1. This receptor was obtained from a woman aged 55-75 years with acute or convalescent COVID-19. Sequenced: peripheral blood. CDR3 residues: CASSYRDRFEQFF. The CDR3 DNA reads as TGTGCCAGCAGTTACAGGGACAGATTTGAGCAGTTCTTC.